Each of the 19 T cell receptor beta chains below was sequenced from the same sample in a study of OX40 agonist ivuxolimab in advanced cancers. Generated by immunoSEQ multiplex PCR, the TCRdb table keeps only in-frame clones and is missing some. The sample records about 19,000 clones, about 88% being singletons. The material was CD4+ or CD8+ T cells sorted from blood, obtained in a trial of the OX40 agonist ivuxolimab. The receptors stem from an adult with an advanced solid tumor such as melanoma, head and neck, liver or kidney cancer.

This CDR3 is CASSHVGHLNTEAFF. Here the CDR3 DNA reads TGCGCCAGCAGCCATGTGGGCCATCTTAACACTGAAGCTTTCTTT. The V gene is TRBV4-1, the J gene TRBJ1-1; D unresolved. Germline CDR1 MGHRA, CDR2 YSYEKL. This CDR3 is 15 amino acids long. Trimming pared 3 bases from V and 2 bases from J, leaving 13 bases between.

A few counts support this clone. Other nucleotide sequences from this sample produce the same CDR3. The chain is built from TRBV5-1 and TRBJ1-2; 10 positions match TRBD1. The CDR3 is made up of 14 amino acids. The germline V gene encodes CDR1 SGHRS and CDR2 YFSETQ. V shed 7 bases and J 8 bases; nucleotides not matched to a gene: 11. CDR3 in amino acids: CASGDRGRPEGYTF. DNA for the CDR3: TGCGCCAGCGGTGACAGGGGGCGCCCGGAGGGCTACACCTTC.

This chain links TRBV5-4 with TRBJ1-2; D may be TRBD1 (6 bases). CDR1 and CDR2 (germline): SGHNT, YYREEE (reference sequence). V dropped 4 bases and J dropped 1 base, with 8 bases sitting between them. The CDR3 is 13 amino acids. This CDR3 is CASSPDSNYGYTF. CDR3 DNA sequence: TGTGCCAGCAGCCCGGACAGTAACTATGGCTACACCTTC.

The rearrangement uses TRBV6-5 and TRBJ1-5; a weak D match, TRBD1 (6 bases). With 6 bases removed from V and 0 bases from J, the gap between germline ends came to 12 bases. Germline CDR1 MNHEY, CDR2 SVGAGI. The CDR3 spans 15 residues. CDR3 nucleotides: TGTGCCAGCAGCCTCCAGGGGCATAGCAATCAGCCCCAGCATTTT. As protein: CASSLQGHSNQPQHF.

The V gene is TRBV27, the J gene TRBJ2-1; D might be TRBD2 (6 bases). V was clipped by 10 bases and J by 2 bases, with 9 bases between them. Germline V gene sequence: CDR1 MNHEY, CDR2 SMNVEV (reference sequence). The CDR3 loop spans 12 amino acids. The CDR3 spells CANWRAYNEQFF. The CDR3 DNA is TGTGCCAACTGGAGGGCCTACAATGAGCAGTTCTTC.

The chain employs TRBV5-1 and TRBJ2-1, with 8 nucleotides matching TRBD1. This CDR3 comprises 13 residues. Germline lookup yields CDR1 SGHRS and CDR2 YFSETQ. V was clipped by 2 bases and J by 9 bases; unmatched bases: 4. CDR3 protein: CASSFQGASEQFF. In nucleotides, the CDR3 is TGCGCCAGCAGCTTCCAGGGGGCTAGTGAGCAGTTCTTC.

V and J are TRBV28 and TRBJ2-3; 10 bases line up with TRBD1. CDR1 and CDR2 from the germline V gene are MDHEN and SYDVKM. This CDR3 spans 14 amino acids. The ends lost 7 bases at V and 8 bases at J; junction bases unmatched: 9. The CDR3 bases are TGTGCCAGCACCAAAGGGACAGGGGTTGGTACGCAGTATTTT. Amino acids: CASTKGTGVGTQYF. The entire variable domain, with the rest obtained from reference TRBV28 and TRBJ2-3, is as follows: DVKVTQSSRYLVKRTGEKVFLECVQDMDHENMFWYRQDPGLGLRLIYFSYDVKMKEKGDIPEGYSVSREKKERFSLILESASTNQTSMYLCASTKGTGVGTQYFGPGTRLTVL.

This clone was seen a handful of times. The chain uses TRBV7-2 and TRBJ2-2, with TRBD2 identical over 8 bases. The CDR3 length is 15 residues. The V gene's germline CDR1 is SGHTA and CDR2 FQGNSA. With V trimmed by 4 bases and J by 7 bases, 8 bases remained unmatched. The CDR3 protein is CASSSSGSSGGELFF. The CDR3 DNA reads as TGTGCCAGCAGCTCCAGCGGGAGTTCTGGCGGGGAGCTGTTTTTT.

V is TRBV5-1 and J is TRBJ2-3; 9 bases fit TRBD2. V lost 0 bases and J lost 1; bases outside the gene matches: 12. Looked up from germline, CDR1 is SGHRS and CDR2 is YFSETQ. The CDR3 has 19 amino acids. The CDR3 sequence: CASSLDWGFSGGGTDTQYF. Written as DNA, the CDR3 is TGCGCCAGCAGCTTGGACTGGGGATTTAGCGGGGGCGGCACAGATACGCAGTATTTT.

The rearrangement uses TRBV2 and TRBJ2-2; 10 bases agree with TRBD2. Germline loops: CDR1 SNHLY, CDR2 FYNNEI. This CDR3 is built from 16 residues. V shed 7 bases and J 2 bases; nucleotides not matched to a gene: 7. CDR3 in amino acids: CASTGLAEINTGELFF. As DNA, the CDR3 is TGTGCCAGCACTGGACTAGCGGAAATCAACACCGGGGAGCTGTTTTTT. Supplemented by reference TRBV2 and TRBJ2-2, the full variable domain reads EPEVTQTPSHQVTQMGQEVILRCVPISNHLYFYWYRQILGQKVEFLVSFYNNEISEKSEIFDDQFSVERPDGSNFTLKIRSTKLEDSAMYFCASTGLAEINTGELFFGEGSRLTVL.

The rearrangement uses TRBV19 and TRBJ2-3; D remains ambiguous. This CDR3 is built from 10 residues. Germline V gene sequence: CDR1 LNHDA, CDR2 SQIVND (reference sequence). V was clipped by 8 bases and J by 3 bases, with 3 bases between them. CDR3 nucleotide sequence: TGTGCCAGTGGAACAGATACGCAGTATTTT. Translation: CASGTDTQYF.

The rearrangement joins TRBV5-1 to TRBJ2-7, with TRBD1 identical over 9 bases. Germline trimming cut 3 bases from V and 6 bases from J; bases unmatched to any gene: 10. The CDR3 consists of 15 residues. CDR1 is SGHRS and CDR2 is YFSETQ in the germline V gene. The CDR3 sequence is CASSSGQGGTGEQYF. CDR3 DNA sequence: TGCGCCAGCAGCTCGGGACAGGGAGGAACGGGCGAGCAGTACTTC.

This clone was seen a single time. The chain links TRBV6-1 to TRBJ2-1; possible D gene TRBD2, 5 bases. CDR1 MNHNS and CDR2 SASEGT come from the germline V gene. The CDR3 is 14 amino acids. V lost 2 bases, J lost 4 bases, and 9 bases lay in between. The CDR3 sequence: CASSEWSGYNEQFF. CDR3 bases: TGTGCCAGCAGTGAATGGTCGGGGTACAATGAGCAGTTCTTC.

This clone was seen a few times. The rearrangement joins TRBV2 to TRBJ2-5; TRBD2 matches 8 bases. V shed 7 bases and J 5 bases; nucleotides not matched to a gene: 12. The germline V gene has CDR1 SNHLY and CDR2 FYNNEI. The CDR3 runs 15 residues. CDR3 in DNA: TGTGCCAGCACGGCGGCACTAGCGGAGGTGGAGACCCAGTACTTC. Encoded protein: CASTAALAEVETQYF.

The chain has TRBV19 and TRBJ1-1; TRBD1 is a possible D gene (5 bases). Germline V gene sequence: CDR1 LNHDA, CDR2 SQIVND (reference sequence). This CDR3 is built from 11 residues. The germline V and J ends were trimmed by 5 bases and 11 bases, with 12 bases remaining between them. The CDR3 sequence is CASSQGERAFF. CDR3 nucleotides: TGTGCCAGTAGTCAGGGAGAGCGGGCTTTCTTT.

The chain combines TRBV5-1 with TRBJ1-5; no clear D gene. Germline V CDR1 and CDR2: SGHRS, YFSETQ. There are 13 residues in the CDR3. V shed 0 bases and J shed 7 bases, with 8 bases lying between them. CDR3 in DNA: TGCGCCAGCAGCTTGGGCAGGTTCCAGCCCCAGCATTTT. It encodes CASSLGRFQPQHF.

Only one count was recorded for this clone. The rearrangement uses TRBV7-9 and TRBJ2-7; the match to TRBD2 covers 12 bases. After removal of 4 bases from V and 4 bases from J, the junction contained 14 bases not matched to a gene. Germline V gene lookup returns CDR1 SEHNR and CDR2 FQNEAQ (reference sequence). This CDR3 region has 18 residues. The CDR3, as DNA: TGTGCCAGCAGCTCCAGCAGAAGACTAGCGGGGGATTTATACGAGCAGTACTTC. Its translation: CASSSSRRLAGDLYEQYF.

The CDR3 sequence is CASSPGYGYTF. The CDR3 nucleotides read TGTGCCAGCAGCCCAGGGTATGGCTACACCTTC. The rearrangement uses TRBV11-2 and TRBJ1-2, with a possible D match to TRBD1 (5 bases). CDR1 is SGHAT, CDR2 FQNNGV, per germline. The CDR3 loop spans 11 amino acids. The ends were cut back, 5 bases at V and 5 bases at J, with 6 bases in the middle.

V gene TRBV5-4 combines with J gene TRBJ2-3; TRBD2 aligns across 7 bases. The germline V gene has CDR1 SGHNT and CDR2 YYREEE (reference sequence). J was trimmed by 4 bases and V by 10 bases; bases with no gene match: 9. This CDR3 has 13 amino acids. CDR3 sequence reads: CAAGRENADTQYF. DNA for the CDR3: TGTGCCGCAGGGCGGGAGAACGCAGATACGCAGTATTTT. Full variable domain (missing parts from reference TRBV5-4 and TRBJ2-3): ETGVTQSPTHLIKTRGQQVTLRCSSQSGHNTVSWYQQALGQGPQFIFQYYREEENGRGNFPPRFSGLQFPNYSSELNVNALELDDSALYLCAAGRENADTQYFGPGTRLTVL.